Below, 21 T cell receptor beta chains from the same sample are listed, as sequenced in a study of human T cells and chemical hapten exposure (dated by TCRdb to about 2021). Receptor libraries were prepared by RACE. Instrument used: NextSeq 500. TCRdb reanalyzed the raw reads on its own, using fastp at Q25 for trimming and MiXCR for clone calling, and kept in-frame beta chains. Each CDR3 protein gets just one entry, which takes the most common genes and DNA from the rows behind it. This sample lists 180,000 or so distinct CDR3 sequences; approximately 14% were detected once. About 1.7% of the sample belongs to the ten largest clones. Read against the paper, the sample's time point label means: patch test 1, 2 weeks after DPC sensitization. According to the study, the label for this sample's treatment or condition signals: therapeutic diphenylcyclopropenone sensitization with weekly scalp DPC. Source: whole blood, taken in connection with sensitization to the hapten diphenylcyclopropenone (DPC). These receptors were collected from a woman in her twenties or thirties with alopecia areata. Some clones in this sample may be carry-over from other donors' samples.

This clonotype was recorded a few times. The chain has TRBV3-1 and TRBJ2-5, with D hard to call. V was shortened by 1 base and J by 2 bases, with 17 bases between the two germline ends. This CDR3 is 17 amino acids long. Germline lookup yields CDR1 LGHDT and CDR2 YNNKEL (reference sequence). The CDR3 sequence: CASSQVVGLNTQETQYF. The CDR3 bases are TGTGCCAGCAGCCAAGTAGTCGGCCTAAACACTCAAGAGACCCAGTACTTC.

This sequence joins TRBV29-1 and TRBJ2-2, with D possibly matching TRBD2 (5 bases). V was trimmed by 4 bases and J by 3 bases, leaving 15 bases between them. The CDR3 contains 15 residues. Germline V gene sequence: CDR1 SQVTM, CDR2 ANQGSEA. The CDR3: CSVGHAGIHTGELFF. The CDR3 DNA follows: TGCAGCGTTGGGCATGCCGGGATCCACACCGGGGAGCTGTTTTTT.

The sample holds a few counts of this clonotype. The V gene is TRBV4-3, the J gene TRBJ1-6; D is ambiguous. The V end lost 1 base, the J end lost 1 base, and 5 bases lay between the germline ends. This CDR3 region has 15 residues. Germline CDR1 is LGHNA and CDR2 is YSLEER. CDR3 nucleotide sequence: TGCGCCAGCAGCCAAGGGCTTTCCTATAATTCACCCCTCCACTTT. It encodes CASSQGLSYNSPLHF.

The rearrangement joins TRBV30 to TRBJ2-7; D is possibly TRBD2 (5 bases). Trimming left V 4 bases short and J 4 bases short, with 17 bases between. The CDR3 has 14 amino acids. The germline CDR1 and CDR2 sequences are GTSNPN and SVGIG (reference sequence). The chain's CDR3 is CAWIGSGNPYEQYF. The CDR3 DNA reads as TGTGCCTGGATTGGATCGGGGAATCCTTACGAGCAGTACTTC.

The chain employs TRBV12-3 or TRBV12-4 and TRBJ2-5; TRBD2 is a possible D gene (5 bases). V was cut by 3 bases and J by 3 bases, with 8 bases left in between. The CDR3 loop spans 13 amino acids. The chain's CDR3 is CASSLGAEETQYF. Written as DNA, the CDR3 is TGTGCCAGCAGTTTGGGAGCGGAAGAGACCCAGTACTTC.

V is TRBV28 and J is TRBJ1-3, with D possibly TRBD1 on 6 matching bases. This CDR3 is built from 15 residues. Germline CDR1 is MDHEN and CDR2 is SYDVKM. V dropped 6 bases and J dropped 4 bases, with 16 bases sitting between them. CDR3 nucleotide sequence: TGTGCCAGCAGAACCCCCAGGGGAGCCGGAAACACCATATATTTT. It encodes CASRTPRGAGNTIYF.

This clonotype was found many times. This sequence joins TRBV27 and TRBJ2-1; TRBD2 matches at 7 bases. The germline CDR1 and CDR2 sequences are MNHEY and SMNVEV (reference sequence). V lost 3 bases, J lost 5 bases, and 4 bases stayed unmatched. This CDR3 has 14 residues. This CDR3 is CASSFAGDHNEQFF. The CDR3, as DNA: TGTGCCAGCAGTTTCGCGGGAGACCACAATGAGCAGTTCTTC.

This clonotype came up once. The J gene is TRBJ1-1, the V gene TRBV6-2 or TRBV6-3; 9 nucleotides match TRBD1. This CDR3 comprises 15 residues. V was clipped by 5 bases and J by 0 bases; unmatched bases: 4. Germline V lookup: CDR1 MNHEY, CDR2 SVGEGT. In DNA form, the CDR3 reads TGTGCCAGCAGTCCCCGGACAGGGGTGAACACTGAAGCTTTCTTT. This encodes CASSPRTGVNTEAFF.

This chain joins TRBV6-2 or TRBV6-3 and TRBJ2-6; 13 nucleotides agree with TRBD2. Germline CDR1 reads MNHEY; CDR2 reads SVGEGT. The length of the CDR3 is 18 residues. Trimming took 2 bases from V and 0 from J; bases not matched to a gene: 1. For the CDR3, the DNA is TGTGCCAGCAGTTACAGACTAGCGGGGGGCTCTGGGGCCAACGTCCTGACTTTC. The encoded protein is CASSYRLAGGSGANVLTF.

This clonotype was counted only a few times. Here the CDR3 DNA reads TGTGCCAGCAGCCTCCAGGGCGTTTCTTTCTTT. Translating it yields CASSLQGVSFF. J is TRBJ1-1 and V is TRBV5-6, with a tentative D call TRBD1 (5 bases). CDR3 length equals 11 residues. Germline values: CDR1 SGHDT, CDR2 YYEEEE. V lost 4 bases to trimming and J lost 12 bases, with 13 bases between them.

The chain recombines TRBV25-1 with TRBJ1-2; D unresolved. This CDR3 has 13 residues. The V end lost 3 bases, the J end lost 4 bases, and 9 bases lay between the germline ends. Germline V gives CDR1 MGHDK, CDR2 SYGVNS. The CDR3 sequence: CASSDSPVYGYTF. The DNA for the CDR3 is TGTGCCAGCAGTGACTCGCCCGTCTATGGCTACACCTTC.

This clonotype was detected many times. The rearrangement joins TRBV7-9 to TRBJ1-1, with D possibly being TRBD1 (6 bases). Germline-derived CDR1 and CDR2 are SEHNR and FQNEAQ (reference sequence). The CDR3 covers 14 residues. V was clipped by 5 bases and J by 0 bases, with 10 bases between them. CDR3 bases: TGTGCCAGCAGCCGTGGACAGATGAACACTGAAGCTTTCTTT. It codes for CASSRGQMNTEAFF.

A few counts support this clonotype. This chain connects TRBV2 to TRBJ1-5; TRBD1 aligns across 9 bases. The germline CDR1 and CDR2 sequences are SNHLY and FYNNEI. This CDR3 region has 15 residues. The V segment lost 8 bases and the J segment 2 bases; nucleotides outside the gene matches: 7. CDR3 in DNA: TGTGCCAGCCGACCGGACAGGGGAGGCAATCAGCCCCAGCATTTT. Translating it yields CASRPDRGGNQPQHF.

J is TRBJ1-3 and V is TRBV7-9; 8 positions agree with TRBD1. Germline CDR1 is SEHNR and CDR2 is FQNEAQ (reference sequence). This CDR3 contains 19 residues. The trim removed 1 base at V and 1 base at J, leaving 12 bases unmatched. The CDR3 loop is CASSLGPFSGQGSGNTIYF. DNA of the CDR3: TGTGCCAGCAGCTTAGGGCCTTTTTCTGGACAGGGTTCTGGAAACACCATATATTTT.

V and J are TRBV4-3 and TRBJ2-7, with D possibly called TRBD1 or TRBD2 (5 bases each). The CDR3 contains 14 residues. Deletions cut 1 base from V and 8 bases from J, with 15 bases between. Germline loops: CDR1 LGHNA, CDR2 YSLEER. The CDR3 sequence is CASSQVPGPQKQYF. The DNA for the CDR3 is TGCGCCAGCAGCCAAGTCCCGGGACCACAGAAGCAGTACTTC.

The CDR3 reads CASRLAGVNTYNEQFF. CDR3 sequence (DNA): TGTGCCAGTAGACTAGCGGGAGTCAATACCTACAATGAGCAGTTCTTC. This sequence joins TRBV19 and TRBJ2-1, with 11 bases lining up with TRBD2. The CDR3 loop spans 16 amino acids. The ends lost 6 bases at V and 2 bases at J; junction bases unmatched: 6. Germline CDR1 and CDR2: LNHDA and SQIVND (reference sequence).

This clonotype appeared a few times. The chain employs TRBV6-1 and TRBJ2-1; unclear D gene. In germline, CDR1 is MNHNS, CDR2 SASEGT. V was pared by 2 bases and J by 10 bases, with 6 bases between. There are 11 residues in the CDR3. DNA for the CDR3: TGTGCCAGCAGTGAATGGGAAGAGCAGTTCTTC. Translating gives CASSEWEEQFF.

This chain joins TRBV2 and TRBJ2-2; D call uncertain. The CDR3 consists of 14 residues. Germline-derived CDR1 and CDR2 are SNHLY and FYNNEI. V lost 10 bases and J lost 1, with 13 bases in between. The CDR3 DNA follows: TGTGCCATCACCCAACAGAAGAACACCGGGGAGCTGTTTTTT. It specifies CAITQQKNTGELFF. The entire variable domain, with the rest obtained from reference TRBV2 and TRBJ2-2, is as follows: EPEVTQTPSHQVTQMGQEVILRCVPISNHLYFYWYRQILGQKVEFLVSFYNNEISEKSEIFDDQFSVERPDGSNFTLKIRSTKLEDSAMYFCAITQQKNTGELFFGEGSRLTVL.

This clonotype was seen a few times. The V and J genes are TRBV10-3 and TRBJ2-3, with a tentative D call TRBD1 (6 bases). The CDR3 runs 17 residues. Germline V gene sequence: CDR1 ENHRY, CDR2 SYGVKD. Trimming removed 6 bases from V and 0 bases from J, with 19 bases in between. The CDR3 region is CAISTNKGQSSTDTQYF. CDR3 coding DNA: TGTGCCATCAGCACAAATAAAGGACAGTCTAGCACAGATACGCAGTATTTT.

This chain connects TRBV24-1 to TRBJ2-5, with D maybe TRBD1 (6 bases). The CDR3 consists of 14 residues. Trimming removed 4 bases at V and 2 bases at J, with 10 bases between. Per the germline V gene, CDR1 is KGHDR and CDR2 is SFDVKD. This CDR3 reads CATSERTAQETQYF. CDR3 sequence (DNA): TGTGCCACCAGTGAGCGGACAGCACAAGAGACCCAGTACTTC.

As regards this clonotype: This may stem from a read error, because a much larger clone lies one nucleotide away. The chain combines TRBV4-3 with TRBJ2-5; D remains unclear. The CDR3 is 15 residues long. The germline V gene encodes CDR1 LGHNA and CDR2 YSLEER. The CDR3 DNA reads TGCGCCAGCACCCAAGATCGGTACTGGAAAGAGACCCAGTACTTC. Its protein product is CASTQDRYWKETQYF.